The rows below give T cell receptor beta chains drawn from one sample of a study of cytomegalovirus exposure and HLA in healthy donors. Profiling relied on immunoSEQ multiplex PCR, and the TCRdb table lists in-frame clones only, not all of them. This table has more than 85,000 clones, around 87% appearing once. Sequenced input: PBMCs. The source of these receptors is a woman aged 18-30 years in good health and CMV-seropositive. Each CDR3 is given with its conserved first and last residue. Each record gives: CDR3 length, clone size, V gene, D gene, J gene, CDR3 protein, CDR3 DNA. The D gene is left open where the match is weak. For some rows the clone size is stated as once, few or many, or as a class when expanded; others skip it.

cdr3_length: 12
clone_size: NA
v_call: TRBV7-8
d_call: NA
j_call: TRBJ2-2
cdr3_aa: CASSPNTGELFF
cdr3_nt: TGTGCCAGCAGCCCAAACACCGGGGAGCTGTTTTTT

cdr3_length: 15
clone_size: once
v_call: TRBV10-3
d_call: TRBD1
j_call: TRBJ1-1
cdr3_aa: CAIRGTGYSNTEAFF
cdr3_nt: TGTGCCATCAGGGGGACAGGGTATAGCAACACTGAAGCTTTCTTT

cdr3_length: 16
clone_size: NA
v_call: TRBV7-8
d_call: TRBD1
j_call: TRBJ1-2
cdr3_aa: CASRAMTNGRGLGYTF
cdr3_nt: TGTGCCAGCAGGGCTATGACGAATGGCAGGGGGTTGGGCTACACCTTC

cdr3_length: 13
clone_size: NA
v_call: TRBV5-4
d_call: NA
j_call: TRBJ2-3
cdr3_aa: CASSLEAEAWQYF
cdr3_nt: TGTGCCAGCAGCTTGGAGGCAGAGGCTTGGCAGTATTTT

cdr3_length: 14
clone_size: NA
v_call: TRBV27
d_call: NA
j_call: TRBJ2-2
cdr3_aa: CASSLSFGSRELFF
cdr3_nt: TGTGCCAGCAGTTTATCCTTCGGTTCCCGGGAGCTGTTTTTT

cdr3_length: 14
clone_size: once
v_call: TRBV5-6
d_call: TRBD1
j_call: TRBJ1-1
cdr3_aa: CASSPGQGDTEAFF
cdr3_nt: TGTGCCAGCAGCCCCGGACAGGGGGACACTGAAGCTTTCTTT

cdr3_length: 15
clone_size: few
v_call: TRBV7-2
d_call: TRBD2
j_call: TRBJ2-7
cdr3_aa: CASSIPSGVTYEQYF
cdr3_nt: TGTGCCAGCAGCATACCTAGCGGCGTTACCTACGAGCAGTACTTC

cdr3_length: 15
clone_size: NA
v_call: TRBV6-6
d_call: NA
j_call: TRBJ1-5
cdr3_aa: CASSGGTASDRPQHF
cdr3_nt: TGTGCCAGCAGTGGAGGGACGGCCTCGGATCGGCCCCAGCATTTT

cdr3_length: 15
clone_size: NA
v_call: TRBV5-1
d_call: NA
j_call: TRBJ1-1
cdr3_aa: CASSWGRDMNTEAFF
cdr3_nt: TGCGCCAGCAGCTGGGGCCGGGACATGAACACTGAAGCTTTCTTT

cdr3_length: 15
clone_size: NA
v_call: TRBV4-1
d_call: NA
j_call: TRBJ1-3
cdr3_aa: CASSQKTGPGNTIYF
cdr3_nt: TGCGCCAGCAGCCAAAAAACAGGGCCTGGAAACACCATATATTTT

cdr3_length: 15
clone_size: NA
v_call: TRBV5-6
d_call: NA
j_call: TRBJ1-4
cdr3_aa: CASSGIGGSNEKLFF
cdr3_nt: TGTGCCAGCAGCGGCATTGGGGGGTCTAATGAAAAACTGTTTTTT

cdr3_length: 14
clone_size: NA
v_call: TRBV6-1
d_call: NA
j_call: TRBJ1-4
cdr3_aa: CASSEGGGGEKLFF
cdr3_nt: TGTGCCAGCAGTGAAGGTGGGGGGGGTGAAAAACTGTTTTTT

cdr3_length: 16
clone_size: NA
v_call: TRBV10-1
d_call: TRBD2
j_call: TRBJ2-1
cdr3_aa: CASSRLAGASYNEQFF
cdr3_nt: TGCGCCAGCAGCAGACTAGCGGGAGCGTCCTACAATGAGCAGTTCTTC

cdr3_length: 14
clone_size: NA
v_call: TRBV27
d_call: NA
j_call: TRBJ1-5
cdr3_aa: CASSPDGGNQPQHF
cdr3_nt: TGTGCCAGCAGCCCCGACGGAGGCAATCAGCCCCAGCATTTT

cdr3_length: 14
clone_size: NA
v_call: TRBV19
d_call: NA
j_call: TRBJ1-2
cdr3_aa: CASSMGGAGYGYTF
cdr3_nt: TGTGCCAGTAGTATGGGAGGCGCTGGGTATGGCTACACCTTC

cdr3_length: 13
clone_size: few
v_call: TRBV6-5
d_call: TRBD1
j_call: TRBJ2-5
cdr3_aa: CASRMTGGQTQYF
cdr3_nt: TGTGCCAGCAGAATGACAGGGGGACAGACCCAGTACTTC

cdr3_length: 13
clone_size: NA
v_call: TRBV7-9
d_call: TRBD2
j_call: TRBJ2-1
cdr3_aa: CASSRTSGNEQFF
cdr3_nt: TGTGCCAGCAGCCGGACTAGCGGGAATGAGCAGTTCTTC

cdr3_length: 12
clone_size: NA
v_call: TRBV6-1
d_call: NA
j_call: TRBJ1-1
cdr3_aa: CASSEVLAEAFF
cdr3_nt: TGTGCCAGCAGTGAAGTATTAGCGGAAGCTTTCTTT

cdr3_length: 13
clone_size: few
v_call: TRBV9
d_call: TRBD1
j_call: TRBJ2-7
cdr3_aa: CASSVDRGYEQYF
cdr3_nt: TGTGCCAGCAGCGTCGACAGGGGATACGAGCAGTACTTC

cdr3_length: 15
clone_size: NA
v_call: TRBV11-2
d_call: NA
j_call: TRBJ1-1
cdr3_aa: CASSTPNGGNTEAFF
cdr3_nt: TGTGCCAGCAGCACCCCGAACGGAGGGAACACTGAAGCTTTCTTT

cdr3_length: 18
clone_size: NA
v_call: TRBV4-2
d_call: TRBD2
j_call: TRBJ2-1
cdr3_aa: CASSHTGGSGGGNNEQFF
cdr3_nt: TGTGCCAGCAGCCATACGGGAGGAAGCGGGGGGGGTAACAATGAGCAGTTCTTC

cdr3_length: 14
clone_size: once
v_call: TRBV6-6
d_call: NA
j_call: TRBJ1-5
cdr3_aa: CASTDGGSYQPQHF
cdr3_nt: TGTGCCAGCACTGACGGGGGGTCTTATCAGCCCCAGCATTTT

cdr3_length: 14
clone_size: NA
v_call: TRBV6-1
d_call: NA
j_call: TRBJ2-1
cdr3_aa: CASSEQGSYNEQFF
cdr3_nt: TGTGCCAGCAGTGAACAGGGCTCCTACAATGAGCAGTTCTTC

cdr3_length: 16
clone_size: NA
v_call: TRBV5-1
d_call: NA
j_call: TRBJ2-6
cdr3_aa: CASSYLPGSGANVLTF
cdr3_nt: TGCGCCAGCAGCTACCTGCCCGGCTCTGGGGCCAACGTCCTGACTTTC

cdr3_length: 15
clone_size: NA
v_call: TRBV9
d_call: NA
j_call: TRBJ1-3
cdr3_aa: CASSVARSSGNTIYF
cdr3_nt: TGTGCCAGCAGCGTAGCAAGGAGCTCTGGAAACACCATATATTTT

cdr3_length: 16
clone_size: NA
v_call: TRBV7-8
d_call: NA
j_call: TRBJ2-3
cdr3_aa: CASSFRLLDITDTQYF
cdr3_nt: TGTGCCAGCAGCTTTCGACTCCTAGATATCACAGATACGCAGTATTTT

cdr3_length: 16
clone_size: NA
v_call: TRBV27
d_call: NA
j_call: TRBJ1-3
cdr3_aa: CASSLEPPSSGNTIYF
cdr3_nt: TGTGCCAGCAGTTTAGAACCCCCGAGCTCTGGAAACACCATATATTTT

cdr3_length: 14
clone_size: NA
v_call: TRBV28
d_call: TRBD2
j_call: TRBJ2-2
cdr3_aa: CASFSGTPTGELFF
cdr3_nt: TGTGCCAGCTTTAGCGGGACACCCACCGGGGAGCTGTTTTTT

cdr3_length: 12
clone_size: NA
v_call: TRBV29-1
d_call: NA
j_call: TRBJ1-5
cdr3_aa: CSVKLPGQPQHF
cdr3_nt: TGCAGCGTTAAACTACCCGGTCAGCCCCAGCATTTT